This TCR beta chain originates from a study of STAT5B mutations in CD4+ large granular lymphocyte leukemia (dated by TCRdb to between 2022 and 2023). For the wider study: Among healthy controls, the CDR3 'QG' motif was associated with a particular HLA allele. TCRbeta repertoires of CD4+ T-cell large granular lymphocyte leukemia patients were compared with those of healthy blood donors. Flow cytometry performed on FACSCanto II or FACSVerse showed that the purified fractions had more than 95% purity among lymphocytes. Here is what the overall study found, with its caveats: TRBV06-family usage was enriched among the top patient clones (8/27) compared with healthy controls (2/35). CD4-sorted patient repertoires appeared more clonal than healthy CD4+ repertoires, and this difference persisted after removing the putative leukemic clones. Main leukemic clonotypes were private to each patient, although about a quarter of the main leukemic clonotypes were found at low frequency in the non-leukemic repertoires of other patients. The data were not HLA-matched, and the higher clonality in CD4+ T-LGLL than in CD8+ T-LGLL could be due to the relatively small sample size.

TCRbeta rearrangements were sequenced from genomic DNA using the immunoSEQ assay at survey resolution. The study's own analysis went as follows. In the TCR sequencing data, the lowest productive clonotype frequency that could be detected was 2.59 x 10-5. Analyses included only productive TCRbeta rearrangements, meaning complete and in-frame sequences. Simpson clonality, calculated in the immunoSEQ Analyzer version 3.0, was used as the measure of sample clonality. Clones were grouped by frequency into very rare, small, medium, large (1-20%) or hyperexpanded (>20%) categories. Generation probabilities were estimated with OLGA 1.2.3, V-gene circos plots were generated with VDJtools, specificities were searched for in VDJdb, and CDR3 motifs were identified with GLIPH. Here the immuneACCESS table is served through TCRdb, limited to in-frame sequences with V and J called. Missing clones are a known gap in these copies; in checked studies unresolved V genes cover under half, and the rest lacks a known reason. That table furnishes V, J and clone size, whereas the DNA furnished D and trimming. Recorded for this sample are about 31,000 clones; over 65% of them occurred a single time. The top ten clones comprise roughly 7.1% of the sample.

The trim is 4 bases for V and 3 bases for J, with a gap of 13 bases between the germline ends. The germline V gene supplies CDR1 SGHRS and CDR2 YFSETQ. The CDR3 covers 14 residues, taking in both the cysteine and the phenylalanine. The only DNA kept is the CDR3, 42 bases in frame from the first base. This clone has a single count. What this receptor recognizes is not known. Nothing much larger sits one base from this clone, and base qualities are not available. Buffy coats from 30 to 40 blood donors, supplied by the Finnish Red Cross blood service, were used as healthy controls. All TCR-sequenced material derived from peripheral blood: patient blood samples and healthy donor buffy coats. Ficoll-Hypaque gradient centrifugation was used to isolate peripheral blood mononuclear cells. CD4+ cells were magnetically purified from the buffy coats of healthy controls. Genomic DNA was extracted with the Gentra Puregene Cell and Tissue kit and quantified on a Qubit 2.0 fluorometer.

Sequencing was carried out using CD4+ T cells from blood buffy coats. The TCR comes from a human donor in good health. The sequence links TRBV5-1 to TRBJ1-1; TRBD1 is a weak D gene call, 5 bases matching. CDR3 protein: CASSLALGDTEAFF. The base sequence is TGCGCCAGCAGCCTGGCCTTGGGGGACACTGAAGCTTTCTTT.